This TCR beta chain was sequenced for a study of PD-1 blockade in classical Hodgkin lymphoma (dated by TCRdb to the early 2020s). Notes on the research overall: The study used TCR beta sequencing and CyTOF to define a peripheral blood immune signature of response to PD-1 blockade in classical Hodgkin lymphoma.

The Qiagen DNeasy kit was used to extract genomic DNA from unsorted PBMCs and from the negatively selected CD4+ and CD8+ fractions. TCR beta CDR3 regions were subjected to amplification by immunoSEQ multiplex PCR with primers that anneal to V and J segments. Amplification bias was minimized using a synthetic immune receptor repertoire, and residual bias was removed computationally after sequencing. In the paper's pipeline: Custom Python scripts were used to quantify repertoire diversity as the Shannon entropy index. Unsorted, CD4+ and CD8+ repertoires were analyzed separately, except in combined analyses where CD4+ and CD8+ sequences were merged in silico. The source is immuneACCESS, and TCRdb retained only in-frame sequences with V and J called. Part of the clones is not carried over; for the studies checked, unresolved V genes explain less than half of this, and the remainder is unexplained. Clone size and V and J calls were adopted from that table, with D and trimming inferred from the DNA. The sample includes more than 15,000 clones, with under 85% observed a single time. Jointly, the top ten make up less than 1.5% of the sample.

Sample time point, as interpreted from the label and publication: newly diagnosed, previously untreated cHL patient sample. Magnetic negative selection with a Miltenyi CD4+ T cell isolation kit was used to purify CD4+ T cells from thawed PBMCs. PBMCs from patients with newly diagnosed, previously untreated classical Hodgkin lymphoma were sequenced as a comparison group for the relapsed/refractory trial patients. Peripheral blood was collected in 8 mL Vacutainer Cell Preparation Tubes, from which PBMCs were isolated by centrifugation and then cryopreserved. Purified CD4+ and CD8+ fractions were prepared only for cases in which an additional PBMC sample was available. Magnetically labelled cells were removed on LS columns in a quadroMACS separator, and the flow-through was collected as the purified fraction. Turning to this clone: It lacks a known antigen. No per-base quality is available; no much larger clone lies one base away.

CDR1 and CDR2 were assigned from the germline V gene (reference sequence) as SGHNT and YYREEE. The germline ends are 12 bases apart after V is trimmed by 2 bases and J by 0 bases. Inclusive of the bounding cysteine and phenylalanine, the CDR3 is 16 residues long. Of the read, only the CDR3 DNA is kept; its 48 bases are in frame from base 1. Summary of the overall study and its limitations: The study was limited to a single clinical trial cohort, and causes of repertoire differences, possibly disease activity or prior therapy, remained undefined. Baseline TCR diversity was reported to be lower in newly diagnosed patients than in healthy donors, and even lower in relapsed/refractory patients.

The receptor's source is a human donor with classical Hodgkin lymphoma. Here the chain combines TRBV5-4 and TRBJ1-3, with the identity of the D gene unclear. The sequenced sample consisted of CD4+ T cells from blood. The sequenced DNA: TGTGCCAGCAGCTTAGTAAGGGAGAGCTCTGGAAACACCATATATTTT. It translates as CASSLVRESSGNTIYF.